These 17 T cell receptor beta chains were all obtained from the same sample, sequenced in a study of CD8 T cells in ankylosing spondylitis. TCRdb re-called the 5' RACE reads with MiXCR, one entry per CDR3 protein. The repertoire includes roughly 180,000 distinct CDR3 sequences, 9.5% to 15% of them detected once, and approximately 15% sits in the top ten. Sequenced input: blood, either unsorted or a sorted T cell fraction (not recorded which). Source of these receptors: a male donor with ankylosing spondylitis or in good health (not recorded which).

The chain couples TRBV4-1 to TRBJ2-7; D remains unclear. V was pared by 0 bases and J by 1 base, with 13 bases between. The CDR3 runs 16 residues. From germline, CDR1 is MGHRA and CDR2 YSYEKL. CDR3 sequence reads: CASSQDEATSSYEQYF. As DNA, the CDR3 is TGCGCCAGCAGCCAAGACGAGGCTACCTCTTCCTACGAGCAGTACTTC.

The V and J genes are TRBV27 and TRBJ2-7; tentative D call: TRBD2 (6 bases). Per the germline V gene, CDR1 is MNHEY and CDR2 is SMNVEV (reference sequence). V lost 4 bases, J lost 6 bases, and 13 bases lay in between. This CDR3 has 13 amino acids. The CDR3 sequence is CASSSSGQGEQYF. The CDR3 region has the DNA TGTGCCAGCAGTTCCAGCGGGCAGGGCGAGCAGTACTTC.

The chain links TRBV4-1 to TRBJ1-2; the D is unclear. The V gene lost 0 bases and the J gene lost 4 bases, with 15 bases spanning the gap. Germline V gene sequence: CDR1 MGHRA, CDR2 YSYEKL. The CDR3 has 16 residues. CDR3 nucleotide sequence: TGCGCCAGCAGCCAAGAACCGGGATTGGAGGCCTATGGCTACACCTTC. It codes for CASSQEPGLEAYGYTF.

This clonotype was counted ten times or more. The chain is built from TRBV29-1 and TRBJ1-2, with 12 positions matching TRBD1. The length of the CDR3 is 13 residues. The germline gives CDR1 SQVTM, CDR2 ANQGSEA. With 7 bases clipped from V and 8 bases from J, the junction kept 8 bases outside the gene matches. The DNA of the CDR3 is TGCAGCGCTTCGGGACAGGGGGCGCGAGGCTACACCTTC. Translation gives CSASGQGARGYTF.

This chain links TRBV7-9 with TRBJ2-3; TRBD1 aligns across 9 bases. V lost 5 bases to trimming and J lost 5 bases; unmatched junction nucleotides: 11. Per the germline V gene, CDR1 is SEHNR and CDR2 is FQNEAQ (reference sequence). CDR3 length: 16 residues. DNA of the CDR3: TGTGCCAGCAGCCCTGACCCGGGACAGGGTTTAGATACGCAGTATTTT. Its protein is CASSPDPGQGLDTQYF.

V gene TRBV2 combines with J gene TRBJ1-5; possibly TRBD1 for D (5 bases). The CDR3 spans 13 residues. Germline-derived CDR1 and CDR2 are SNHLY and FYNNEI. Trimming removed 10 bases at V and 0 bases at J, with 10 bases between. The CDR3 reads CATSTVSNQPQHF. The DNA of the CDR3 is TGTGCCACATCGACAGTTAGCAATCAGCCCCAGCATTTT.

Concerning this clonotype: One junction end does not reproduce the germline sequence, and a read error may be involved. The chain recombines TRBV27 with TRBJ1-1; D unresolved. The CDR3 is 11 residues long. CDR1 and CDR2 from the germline V gene are MNHEY and SMNVEV (reference sequence). CDR3 protein: CASITNTEASF. CDR3 coding DNA: TGTGCCAGCATCACGAACACTGAAGCTTCCTTT.

This clonotype was seen ten or more times. V usage is TRBV12-3 or TRBV12-4 and J usage is TRBJ2-1, with D unresolved. The CDR3 is 14 residues long. The V end was cut by 4 bases, the J end by 4 bases, with 11 bases between. In DNA form, the CDR3 reads TGTGCCAGCAGTTGGGCAAAAGATTACAATGAGCAGTTCTTC. Amino acid sequence: CASSWAKDYNEQFF.

On this clonotype: This may arise from a read error, as a much more abundant clone is one base away. The chain recombines TRBV7-2 with TRBJ2-1; 10 bases are a match to TRBD2. J was trimmed by 9 bases and V by 5 bases; bases with no gene match: 4. Germline V gives CDR1 SGHTA, CDR2 FQGNSA. The CDR3 is 13 residues long. Here the CDR3 DNA reads TGTGCCAGCAGCCCCCCTAGCGGGGGTGAGCAGTTCTTC. Translated, it gives CASSPPSGGEQFF. The full variable domain, in which reference TRBV7-2 and TRBJ2-1 provide the parts outside the CDR3, is GAGVSQSPSNKVTEKGKDVELRCDPISGHTALYWYRQSLGQGLEFLIYFQGNSAPDKSGLPSDRFSAERTGGSVSTLTIQRTQQEDSAVYLCASSPPSGGEQFFGPGTRLTVL.

This clonotype came up a few times. The chain has TRBV5-1 and TRBJ2-5, with 13 bases identical to TRBD2. CDR3 length: 15 amino acids. Trimming at V came to 6 bases and at J to 4 bases, leaving 6 bases not matched to a gene. Germline-derived CDR1 and CDR2 are SGHRS and YFSETQ. The CDR3 sequence: CASTLTSGGAETQYF. CDR3 coding DNA: TGCGCCAGCACCCTCACTAGCGGGGGGGCAGAGACCCAGTACTTC.

This clonotype was detected ten times or more. This chain links TRBV10-3 with TRBJ2-7; 11 bases map to TRBD1. Germline CDR1 reads ENHRY; CDR2 reads SYGVKD. CDR3 length equals 15 residues. Unmatched junction bases numbered 3, after V lost 0 bases and J lost 5 bases. The CDR3 bases are TGTGCCATCAGTGAGTCCGGGACAGGGGGTAACGAGCAGTACTTC. Translation: CAISESGTGGNEQYF.

The chain recombines TRBV5-1 with TRBJ2-3; TRBD2 aligns across 11 bases. V trimming: 1 base; J trimming: 6 bases; junction bases outside the gene matches: 19. The CDR3 runs to 20 residues. Germline V gives CDR1 SGHRS, CDR2 YFSETQ. The CDR3 DNA reads TGCGCCAGCAGCTTGAAGTCGACTAGCGGGGCCCCCTTAAAAGGCGATACGCAGTATTTT. Translating it yields CASSLKSTSGAPLKGDTQYF.

Many counts were recorded for this clonotype. J is TRBJ1-1 and V is TRBV30, with D perhaps matching TRBD1 (5 bases). CDR3 length: 14 amino acids. Germline assignment: CDR1 GTSNPN and CDR2 SVGIG (reference sequence). V lost 3 bases and J lost 4, with 15 bases in between. The CDR3 is CAWRPPPGFTEAFF. CDR3 bases: TGTGCCTGGAGGCCCCCCCCAGGGTTCACTGAAGCTTTCTTT.

The chain joins TRBV2 to TRBJ2-3; TRBD2 matches at 8 bases. CDR3 size: 17 residues. Per the germline V gene, CDR1 is SNHLY and CDR2 is FYNNEI. Trimming removed 4 bases from V and 0 bases from J; junction bases left unmatched: 9. The CDR3: CASSVDPRGVSTDTQYF. DNA for the CDR3: TGTGCCAGCAGTGTTGATCCGCGGGGGGTTAGCACAGATACGCAGTATTTT.

The chain carries TRBV5-5 and TRBJ2-1, with D tentatively TRBD1 or TRBD2 (6 bases each). V was pared by 4 bases and J by 0 bases, with 11 bases between. CDR1 and CDR2 from the germline V gene are SGHKS and YYEKEE (reference sequence). CDR3 length: 15 residues. The CDR3 nucleotides are TGTGCCAGCAGCCCGGGGGCCAGCTCCTACAATGAGCAGTTCTTC. It encodes CASSPGASSYNEQFF.

CDR3 protein: CASSSRLAGDTTDTQYF. The CDR3 DNA reads as TGTGCCAGCAGCTCTAGACTAGCGGGGGATACAACAGATACGCAGTATTTT. The chain combines TRBV7-6 with TRBJ2-3; 12 positions agree with TRBD2. Trimming removed 4 bases from V and 3 bases from J; junction bases left unmatched: 8. Germline lookup yields CDR1 SGHVS and CDR2 FNYEAQ. The CDR3 spans 17 residues.

This clonotype was observed a handful of times. This chain uses TRBV5-5 with TRBJ1-2, with 12 nucleotides matching TRBD1. Trimming removed 6 bases from V and 8 bases from J; junction bases left unmatched: 8. The CDR3 loop spans 14 amino acids. The germline V gene encodes CDR1 SGHKS and CDR2 YYEKEE (reference sequence). CDR3 sequence reads: CASIGTGGSWGYTF. CDR3 DNA sequence: TGTGCCAGCATCGGGACAGGGGGCTCGTGGGGCTACACCTTC.